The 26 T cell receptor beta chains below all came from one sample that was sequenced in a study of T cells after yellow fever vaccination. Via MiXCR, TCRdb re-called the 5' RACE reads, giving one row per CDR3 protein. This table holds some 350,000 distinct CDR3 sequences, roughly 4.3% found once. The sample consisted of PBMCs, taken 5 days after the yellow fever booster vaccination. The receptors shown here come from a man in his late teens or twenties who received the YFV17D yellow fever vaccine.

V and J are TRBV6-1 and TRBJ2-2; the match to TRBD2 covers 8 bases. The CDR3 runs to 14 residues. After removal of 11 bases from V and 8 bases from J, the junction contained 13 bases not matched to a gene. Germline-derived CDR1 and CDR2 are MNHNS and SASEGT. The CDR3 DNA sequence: TGTGCCGTCAAAAGCGGGGGCCTTAGGGGGGAGCTGTTTTTT. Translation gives CAVKSGGLRGELFF.

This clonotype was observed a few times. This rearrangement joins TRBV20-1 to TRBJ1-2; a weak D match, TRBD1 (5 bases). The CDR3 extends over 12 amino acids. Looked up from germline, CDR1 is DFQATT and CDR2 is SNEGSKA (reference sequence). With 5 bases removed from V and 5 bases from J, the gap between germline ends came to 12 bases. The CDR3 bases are TGCAGTGCTGGGGGACGGAATTATGGCTACACCTTC. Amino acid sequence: CSAGGRNYGYTF.

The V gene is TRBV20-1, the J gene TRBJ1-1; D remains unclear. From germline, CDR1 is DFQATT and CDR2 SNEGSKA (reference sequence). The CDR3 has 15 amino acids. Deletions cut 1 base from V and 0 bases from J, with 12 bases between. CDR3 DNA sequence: TGCAGTGCTAGAGCCCATTTAGGGCTGAACACTGAAGCTTTCTTT. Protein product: CSARAHLGLNTEAFF.

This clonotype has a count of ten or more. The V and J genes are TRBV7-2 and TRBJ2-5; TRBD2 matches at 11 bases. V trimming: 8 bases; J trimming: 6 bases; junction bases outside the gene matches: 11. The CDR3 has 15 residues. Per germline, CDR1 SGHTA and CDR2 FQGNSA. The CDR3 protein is CASGSPASGRKTQYF. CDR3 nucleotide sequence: TGTGCCAGCGGATCCCCCGCTAGCGGGAGGAAGACCCAGTACTTC. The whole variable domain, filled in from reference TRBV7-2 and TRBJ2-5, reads GAGVSQSPSNKVTEKGKDVELRCDPISGHTALYWYRQSLGQGLEFLIYFQGNSAPDKSGLPSDRFSAERTGGSVSTLTIQRTQQEDSAVYLCASGSPASGRKTQYFGPGTRLLVL.

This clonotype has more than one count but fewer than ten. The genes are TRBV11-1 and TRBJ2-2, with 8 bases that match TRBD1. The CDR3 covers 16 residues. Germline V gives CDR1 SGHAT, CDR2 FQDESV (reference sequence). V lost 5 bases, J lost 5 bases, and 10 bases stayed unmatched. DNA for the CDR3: TGTGCCAGCAGCCTACGACGGACAGGGAGGACCGGGGAGCTGTTTTTT. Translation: CASSLRRTGRTGELFF.

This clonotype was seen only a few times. CDR3 nucleotide sequence: TGTGCCAGCGGCAGCAGCTCCTATAATTCACCCCTCCACTTT. Amino acids: CASGSSSYNSPLHF. The chain carries TRBV11-1 and TRBJ1-6; the D is unclear. This CDR3 has 14 amino acids. V gave up 8 bases and J gave up 0 bases, with 8 bases separating them. Germline V gene lookup returns CDR1 SGHAT and CDR2 FQDESV (reference sequence).

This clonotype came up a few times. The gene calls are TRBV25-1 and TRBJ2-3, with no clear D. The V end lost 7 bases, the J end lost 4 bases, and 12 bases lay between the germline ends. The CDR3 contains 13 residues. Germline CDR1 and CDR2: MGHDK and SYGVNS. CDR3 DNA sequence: TGTGCCAGCACCTGGGGAAGCCCAGATACGCAGTATTTT. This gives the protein CASTWGSPDTQYF.

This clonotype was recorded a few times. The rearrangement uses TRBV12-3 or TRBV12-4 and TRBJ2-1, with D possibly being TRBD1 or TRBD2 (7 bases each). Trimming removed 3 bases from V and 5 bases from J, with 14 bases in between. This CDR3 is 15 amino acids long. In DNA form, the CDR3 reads TGTGCCAGCAGTTTCGGGGCAGGGGGGGACAATGAGCAGTTCTTC. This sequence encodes CASSFGAGGDNEQFF.

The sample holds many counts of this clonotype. Here the CDR3 reads CASSSAETQYF. The CDR3 DNA follows: TGTGCCAGCAGCTCGGCGGAGACCCAGTACTTC. V and J are TRBV7-2 and TRBJ2-5; D is unclear. Germline CDR1 and CDR2: SGHTA and FQGNSA. The CDR3 consists of 11 residues. V lost 4 bases and J lost 5, with 5 bases in between.

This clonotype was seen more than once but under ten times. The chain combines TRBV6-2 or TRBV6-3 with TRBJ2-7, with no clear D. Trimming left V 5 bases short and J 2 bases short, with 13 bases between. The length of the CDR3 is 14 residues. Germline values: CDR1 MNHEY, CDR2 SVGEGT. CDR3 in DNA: TGTGCCAGCAGTCCCCTTGGACCCACCTACGAGCAGTACGTC. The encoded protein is CASSPLGPTYEQYV.

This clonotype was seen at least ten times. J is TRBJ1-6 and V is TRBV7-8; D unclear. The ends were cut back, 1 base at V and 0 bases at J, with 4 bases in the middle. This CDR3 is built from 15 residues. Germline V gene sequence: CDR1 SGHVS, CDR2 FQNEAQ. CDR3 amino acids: CASSLGGSYNSPLHF. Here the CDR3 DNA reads TGTGCCAGCAGCTTAGGGGGCTCCTATAATTCACCCCTCCACTTT. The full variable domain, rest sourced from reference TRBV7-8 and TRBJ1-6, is GAGVSQSPRYKVAKRGQDVALRCDPISGHVSLFWYQQALGQGPEFLTYFQNEAQLDKSGLPSDRFFAERPEGSVSTLKIQRTQQEDSAVYLCASSLGGSYNSPLHFGNGTRLTVT.

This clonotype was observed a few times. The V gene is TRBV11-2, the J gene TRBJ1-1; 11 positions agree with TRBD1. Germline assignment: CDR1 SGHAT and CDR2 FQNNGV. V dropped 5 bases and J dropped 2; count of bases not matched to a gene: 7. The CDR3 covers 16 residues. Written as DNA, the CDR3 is TGTGCCAGCAGCCCCAGAAGGACAGGGGGCAACACTGAAGCTTTCTTT. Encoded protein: CASSPRRTGGNTEAFF.

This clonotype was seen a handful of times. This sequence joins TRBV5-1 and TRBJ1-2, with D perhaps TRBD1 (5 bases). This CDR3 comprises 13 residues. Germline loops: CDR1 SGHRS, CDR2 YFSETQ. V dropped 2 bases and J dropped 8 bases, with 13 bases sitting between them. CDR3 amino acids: CASSLQDYLGYTF. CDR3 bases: TGCGCCAGCAGCTTACAGGACTACCTAGGCTACACCTTC.

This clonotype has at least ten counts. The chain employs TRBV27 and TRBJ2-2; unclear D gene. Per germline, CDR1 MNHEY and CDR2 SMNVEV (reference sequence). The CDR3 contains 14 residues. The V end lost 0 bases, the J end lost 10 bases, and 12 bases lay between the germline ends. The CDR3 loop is CASSLSKGPAELFF. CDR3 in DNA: TGTGCCAGCAGTTTATCTAAGGGTCCGGCGGAGCTGTTTTTT.

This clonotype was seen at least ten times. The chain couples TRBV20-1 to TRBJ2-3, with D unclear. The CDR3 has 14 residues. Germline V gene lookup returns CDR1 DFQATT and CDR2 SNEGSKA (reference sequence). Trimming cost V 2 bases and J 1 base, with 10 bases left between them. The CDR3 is CSARIGWGTDTQYF. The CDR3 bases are TGCAGTGCTAGAATTGGGTGGGGCACAGATACGCAGTATTTT.

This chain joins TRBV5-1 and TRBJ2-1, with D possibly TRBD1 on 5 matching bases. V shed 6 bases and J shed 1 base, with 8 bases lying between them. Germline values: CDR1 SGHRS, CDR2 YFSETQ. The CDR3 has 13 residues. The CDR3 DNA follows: TGCGCCAGCACCCAGGGATCCTACAATGAGCAGTTCTTC. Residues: CASTQGSYNEQFF. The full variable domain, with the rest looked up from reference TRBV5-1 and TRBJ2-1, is KAGVTQTPRYLIKTRGQQVTLSCSPISGHRSVSWYQQTPGQGLQFLFEYFSETQRNKGNFPGRFSGRQFSNSRSEMNVSTLELGDSALYLCASTQGSYNEQFFGPGTRLTVL.

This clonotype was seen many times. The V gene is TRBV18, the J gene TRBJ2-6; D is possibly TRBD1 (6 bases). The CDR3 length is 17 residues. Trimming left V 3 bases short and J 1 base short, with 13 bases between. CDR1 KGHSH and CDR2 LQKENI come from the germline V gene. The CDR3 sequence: CASSPEQGRSGANVLTF. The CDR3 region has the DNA TGTGCCAGCTCACCGGAGCAGGGGCGATCTGGGGCCAACGTCCTGACTTTC.

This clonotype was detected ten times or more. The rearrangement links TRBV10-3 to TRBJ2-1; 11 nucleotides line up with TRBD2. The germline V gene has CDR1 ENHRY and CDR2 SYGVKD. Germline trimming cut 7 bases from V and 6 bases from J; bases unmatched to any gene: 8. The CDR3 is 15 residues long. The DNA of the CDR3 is TGTGCCATCAAAGATAGCGGGGGGGCTGGCAATGAGCAGTTCTTC. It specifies CAIKDSGGAGNEQFF.

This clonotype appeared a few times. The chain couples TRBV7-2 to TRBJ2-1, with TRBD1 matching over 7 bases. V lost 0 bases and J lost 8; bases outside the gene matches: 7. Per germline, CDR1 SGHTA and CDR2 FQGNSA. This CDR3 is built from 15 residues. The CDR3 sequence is CASSLAFSRGHEQFF. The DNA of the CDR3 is TGTGCCAGCAGCTTAGCGTTTTCAAGGGGGCATGAGCAGTTCTTC.

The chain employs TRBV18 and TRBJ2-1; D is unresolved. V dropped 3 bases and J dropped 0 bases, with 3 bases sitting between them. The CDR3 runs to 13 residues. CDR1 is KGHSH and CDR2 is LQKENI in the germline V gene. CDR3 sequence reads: CASSPRSYNEQFF. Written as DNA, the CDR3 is TGTGCCAGCTCACCCCGCTCCTACAATGAGCAGTTCTTC.

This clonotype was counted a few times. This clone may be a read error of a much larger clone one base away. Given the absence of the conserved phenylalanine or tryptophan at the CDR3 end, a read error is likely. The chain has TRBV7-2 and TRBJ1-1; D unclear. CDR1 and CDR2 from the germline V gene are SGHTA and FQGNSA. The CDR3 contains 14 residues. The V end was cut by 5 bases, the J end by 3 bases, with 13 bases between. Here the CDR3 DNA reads TGTGCCAGCAGCGTAGACTCCTTCGACACTGAAGCTTTCCTT. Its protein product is CASSVDSFDTEAFL.

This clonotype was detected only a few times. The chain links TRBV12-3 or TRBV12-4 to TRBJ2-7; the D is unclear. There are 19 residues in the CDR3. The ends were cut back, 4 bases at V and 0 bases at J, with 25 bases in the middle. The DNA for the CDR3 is TGTGCCAGCAGTTCTCTTATTAGGTTTGGCTTTAAATTCTCCTACGAGCAGTACTTC. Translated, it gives CASSSLIRFGFKFSYEQYF.

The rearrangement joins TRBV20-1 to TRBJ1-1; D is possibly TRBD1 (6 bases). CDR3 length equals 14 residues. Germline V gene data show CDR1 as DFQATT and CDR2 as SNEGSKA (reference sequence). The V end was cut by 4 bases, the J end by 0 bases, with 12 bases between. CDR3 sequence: CSAKTGSMNTEAFF. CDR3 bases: TGCAGTGCTAAAACAGGGTCCATGAACACTGAAGCTTTCTTT.

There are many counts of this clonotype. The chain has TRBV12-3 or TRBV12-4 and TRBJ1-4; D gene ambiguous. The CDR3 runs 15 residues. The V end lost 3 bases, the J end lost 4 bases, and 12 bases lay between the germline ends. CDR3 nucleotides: TGTGCCAGCAGTTTGGGAAGAACCAATAATGAAAAACTGTTTTTT. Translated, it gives CASSLGRTNNEKLFF.

CDR3 amino acids: CASSVLTGGVGETQYF. The CDR3 DNA reads TGTGCCAGCAGCGTACTGACCGGGGGGGTCGGGGAGACCCAGTACTTC. This chain connects TRBV7-2 to TRBJ2-5; 8 bases align to TRBD2. The CDR3 extends over 16 amino acids. Germline lookup yields CDR1 SGHTA and CDR2 FQGNSA. The junction had 13 bases not matched to a gene; V was cut back by 5 bases and J by 5 bases.

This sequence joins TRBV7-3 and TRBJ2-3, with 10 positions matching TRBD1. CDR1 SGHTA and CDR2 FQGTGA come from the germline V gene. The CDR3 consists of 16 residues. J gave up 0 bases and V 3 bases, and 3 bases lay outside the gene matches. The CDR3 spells CASSFGTGASTDTQYF. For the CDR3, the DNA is TGTGCCAGCAGCTTTGGGACAGGGGCCAGCACAGATACGCAGTATTTT.